This T cell receptor beta chain was captured in a study of identical twins. In TCRdb, the 5' RACE reads were re-called with MiXCR into one record per CDR3 protein. The data hold over 600,000 distinct CDR3 sequences, with around 21% observed a single time. Ten or more counts support this clonotype. These records were also assigned to another study, of T cells expressing NK-cell markers.

The sample was PBMCs. The receptor was isolated from a woman in her late teens or twenties in good health.

The CDR3 protein is CASSPLGELFF. The CDR3 DNA follows: TGTGCCAGCAGCCCGCTAGGGGAGCTGTTTTTT. The gene calls are TRBV7-2 and TRBJ2-2; no firm D call. From germline, CDR1 is SGHTA and CDR2 FQGNSA. Trimming stripped 5 bases from V and 8 bases from J, with 6 bases between. The CDR3 covers 11 residues.